This TCR beta chain stems from a study of T cell repertoires in cytomegalovirus infection. As for the study in general: Public TCR beta signature analysis indicated the presence of both CMV infection and matching HLA type. Findings and caveats of the study: CMV-specific TCR beta clonotypes restricted by HLA-C dominated the ex vivo response.

MiXCR, run by TCRdb on the reads, gives a single entry per CDR3 protein. The sample lists roughly 630,000 distinct CDR3 sequences, 20% to 25% seen once, with 8% in the top ten. Trimming at V came to 3 bases and at J to 1 base, leaving 13 bases not matched to a gene. The CDR3 contains 19 residues. Germline values: CDR1 MDHEN, CDR2 SYDVKM. As for this clonotype: No antigen is known for it.

The chain employs TRBV28 and TRBJ2-1; TRBD1 matches at 9 bases. This receptor was obtained from a human donor in good health (CMV status not recorded). Some clones in this sample may be carry-over from other donors' samples. Sequenced sample: CD8+ T cells from PBMCs. The CDR3 sequence is CASSFLLGQGKGSYNEQFF. The CDR3 nucleotides read TGTGCCAGCAGTTTCTTACTCGGACAGGGGAAGGGGTCCTACAATGAGCAGTTCTTC.